This passage covers 22 T cell receptor beta chains from one sample sequenced in a study of read filtering for tumor transcriptome and immune sequencing. Molecular barcoded adaptors covering alpha/delta and beta/gamma chains were used on approximately 400 ng RNA. TCRdb reprocessed the reads with MiXCR, giving one entry per CDR3 protein. The data show about 41,000 distinct CDR3 sequences, 13% seen once. Sequencing used a population of CD138-negative cells sorted from bone marrow. Receptor source: a donor older than 35 with multiple myeloma.

A remark on this clonotype: Since a far larger clone is one base different, this is likely a read error. V gene TRBV11-2 combines with J gene TRBJ2-5; 12 positions match TRBD2. V gave up 5 bases and J gave up 1 base; unmatched junction bases: 23. The CDR3 has 22 residues. CDR1 is SGHAT, CDR2 FQNNGV, per germline. The CDR3 is CASSLFSALGLAGDNFQETQYF. CDR3 bases: TGTGCCAGCAGCCTATTCTCCGCTTTGGGACTAGCGGGTGATAATTTCCAAGAGACCCAGTACTTC.

With regard to this clonotype: With a much larger clone just one base away, this may be a read error. J is TRBJ2-1 and V is TRBV11-2; 12 bases agree with TRBD1. The V gene end was trimmed by 3 bases and the J gene end by 12 bases; junction bases not matched to a gene: 15. Germline CDR1 and CDR2: SGHAT and FQNNGV. This CDR3 is 17 amino acids long. The CDR3 loop reads CASSFWGDRGLSSGQFF. The DNA for the CDR3 is TGTGCCAGCAGCTTTTGGGGGGACAGGGGGCTCAGTAGTGGGCAGTTCTTC. Using reference TRBV11-2 and TRBJ2-1 for the parts outside the CDR3, the full variable domain is EAGVAQSPRYKIIEKRQSVAFWCNPISGHATLYWYQQILGQGPKLLIQFQNNGVVDDSQLPKDRFSAERLKGVDSTLKIQPAKLEDSAVYLCASSFWGDRGLSSGQFFGPGTRLTVL.

This clonotype was seen at least ten times. The V and J genes are TRBV20-1 and TRBJ1-5; TRBD1 matches 8 bases. In germline, CDR1 is DFQATT, CDR2 SNEGSKA (reference sequence). The V and J ends lost 6 bases and 6 bases, in that order; junction bases with no gene match: 7. The CDR3 spans 13 residues. As DNA, the CDR3 is TGCAGTGCCAGCAGGGGGCTTGGTCAGCCCCAGCATTTT. Encoded protein: CSASRGLGQPQHF.

The V gene is TRBV29-1, the J gene TRBJ2-1, with a tentative D call TRBD1 (6 bases). This CDR3 has 10 residues. V was shortened by 7 bases and J by 13 bases, with 14 bases between the two germline ends. The V gene's germline CDR1 is SQVTM and CDR2 ANQGSEA. CDR3 coding DNA: TGCAGCGCAGGGGTAGGGCCCCAGTTCTTC. Translating it yields CSAGVGPQFF.

This clonotype occurred many times. This sequence joins TRBV24-1 and TRBJ2-1; D gene uncertain. This CDR3 is built from 14 residues. Germline CDR1 is KGHDR and CDR2 is SFDVKD. V lost 1 base and J lost 6, with 9 bases in between. The CDR3 DNA follows: TGTGCCACCAGTGATTTTACCAGGCCCAATGAGCAGTTCTTC. Encoded protein: CATSDFTRPNEQFF.

The chain combines TRBV12-3 or TRBV12-4 with TRBJ1-4; 8 bases align to TRBD1. Trimming took 6 bases from V and 4 from J; bases not matched to a gene: 7. The CDR3 sequence is 15 residues long. CDR3 sequence reads: CASRHTGGYNEKLFF. CDR3 DNA sequence: TGTGCCAGCAGACACACAGGGGGTTATAATGAAAAACTGTTTTTT.

As concerns this clonotype: Compared with germline, one end of the junction differs, possibly owing to a read error. This chain links TRBV6-5 with TRBJ1-2; TRBD1 agrees at 7 bases. This CDR3 is 16 amino acids long. Germline V gene sequence: CDR1 MNHEY, CDR2 SVGAGI. The CDR3, as DNA: TGTGCCAGCAGGCCCGGGACAGCCAATCTTAACTATGTCTACACCTTC. This gives the protein CASRPGTANLNYVYTF.

This clonotype was seen ten or more times. The chain recombines TRBV12-3 or TRBV12-4 with TRBJ2-2; 11 positions agree with TRBD1. The CDR3 has 14 residues. V lost 8 bases, J lost 6 bases, and 5 bases stayed unmatched. CDR3 residues: CASGLGQGAGELFF. The CDR3 DNA is TGTGCCAGCGGGTTGGGACAGGGGGCCGGGGAGCTGTTTTTT.

The sample holds many counts of this clonotype. The genes are TRBV11-3 and TRBJ1-1; D gene uncertain. V was clipped by 5 bases and J by 7 bases, with 14 bases between them. Germline V gives CDR1 SGHNT, CDR2 YENEEA. The CDR3 spans 13 residues. CDR3 sequence reads: CASSPGIEGEAFF. For the CDR3, the DNA is TGTGCCAGCAGCCCCGGAATAGAGGGTGAAGCTTTCTTT.

This clonotype has ten or more counts. This sequence joins TRBV5-1 and TRBJ1-1; 9 positions match TRBD1. Per germline, CDR1 SGHRS and CDR2 YFSETQ. With 2 bases clipped from V and 4 bases from J, the junction kept 6 bases outside the gene matches. The length of the CDR3 is 15 residues. Written as DNA, the CDR3 is TGCGCCAGCAGCTTACAGGGGGCCCCCAGCACTGAAGCTTTCTTT. Its translation: CASSLQGAPSTEAFF. The full variable domain, with the rest looked up from reference TRBV5-1 and TRBJ1-1, is KAGVTQTPRYLIKTRGQQVTLSCSPISGHRSVSWYQQTPGQGLQFLFEYFSETQRNKGNFPGRFSGRQFSNSRSEMNVSTLELGDSALYLCASSLQGAPSTEAFFGQGTRLTVV.

This clonotype was seen repeatedly, ten times or more. The V gene is TRBV19, the J gene TRBJ2-7; TRBD2 agrees at 9 bases. The CDR3 runs 14 residues. The V and J ends lost 6 bases and 6 bases, in that order; junction bases with no gene match: 9. The germline V gene has CDR1 LNHDA and CDR2 SQIVND (reference sequence). The CDR3, as DNA: TGTGCCAGTAGCATCGGGACTAGCCTCGCCGAGCAGTACTTC. This gives the protein CASSIGTSLAEQYF. The entire variable domain, with the rest obtained from reference TRBV19 and TRBJ2-7, is as follows: DGGITQSPKYLFRKEGQNVTLSCEQNLNHDAMYWYRQDPGQGLRLIYYSQIVNDFQKGDIAEGYSVSREKKESFPLTVTSAQKNPTAFYLCASSIGTSLAEQYFGPGTRLTVT.

The table lists this clonotype with many counts. This chain links TRBV20-1 with TRBJ2-7; 7 bases line up with TRBD2. V dropped 5 bases and J dropped 4; count of bases not matched to a gene: 5. In germline, CDR1 is DFQATT, CDR2 SNEGSKA (reference sequence). This CDR3 is built from 12 residues. The DNA for the CDR3 is TGCAGTGCTGGAAGCGGGATTTACGAGCAGTACTTC. This gives the protein CSAGSGIYEQYF.

In this sample, this clonotype turned up many times. The chain joins TRBV4-1 to TRBJ2-1; 10 bases match TRBD1. V trimming: 1 base; J trimming: 3 bases; junction bases outside the gene matches: 6. Per the germline V gene, CDR1 is MGHRA and CDR2 is YSYEKL. The CDR3 contains 17 residues. CDR3 DNA: TGCGCCAGCAGCCAAGCAGACCGGGACAGGGGCTACAATGAGCAGTTCTTC. Its protein is CASSQADRDRGYNEQFF.

In this sample, this clonotype turned up many times. The rearrangement links TRBV6-2 or TRBV6-3 to TRBJ1-4; tentative D call: TRBD1 (5 bases). Germline CDR1 is MNHEY and CDR2 is SVGEGT. The CDR3 runs 13 residues. Trimming stripped 2 bases from V and 7 bases from J, with 8 bases between. CDR3 DNA sequence: TGTGCCAGCAGTTACCGGAGGGGTGAAAAACTGTTTTTT. It encodes CASSYRRGEKLFF.

This clonotype showed up many times. The chain is built from TRBV2 and TRBJ2-6; D may match TRBD1 or TRBD2 (5 bases each). Trimming cost V 6 bases and J 0 bases, with 9 bases left between them. The CDR3 sequence is 15 residues long. Germline loops: CDR1 SNHLY, CDR2 FYNNEI. The DNA of the CDR3 is TGTGCCAGCAGCTGGGACGGCTCTGGGGCCAACGTCCTGACTTTC. Its protein is CASSWDGSGANVLTF.

This clonotype is categorized as medium-sized. The V call is TRBV24-1, the J call TRBJ2-3; TRBD2 matches 10 bases. Germline CDR1 reads KGHDR; CDR2 reads SFDVKD. The CDR3 length is 14 residues. The V and J ends lost 6 bases and 4 bases, in that order; junction bases with no gene match: 3. CDR3: CATSLAGVPDTQYF. The CDR3 DNA reads TGTGCCACCAGTCTAGCGGGAGTCCCAGATACGCAGTATTTT.

This clonotype has a count of ten or more. V and J are TRBV10-1 and TRBJ2-1; D could derive from TRBD1 or TRBD2 (5 bases each). The germline CDR1 and CDR2 sequences are WNHNN and SYGVQD (reference sequence). Deletions cut 6 bases from V and 5 bases from J, with 14 bases between. The CDR3 runs 14 residues. The CDR3 bases are TGCGCCAGCAGAGCCCGGGACGGAGACAATGAGCAGTTCTTC. It yields the protein CASRARDGDNEQFF.

This clonotype was counted at least ten times. The chain uses TRBV2 and TRBJ1-2; 9 bases agree with TRBD1. The length of the CDR3 is 15 residues. The J segment lost 2 bases and the V segment lost 5 bases, leaving 6 bases of the junction unmatched. Germline V gene lookup returns CDR1 SNHLY and CDR2 FYNNEI. The CDR3 DNA sequence: TGTGCCAGCAGTAAAGGGGGACAGGGCAACTATGGCTACACCTTC. Residues: CASSKGGQGNYGYTF.

This clonotype was observed many times. This chain uses TRBV7-8 with TRBJ2-5; TRBD2 matches at 9 bases. The CDR3 length is 16 residues. Germline lookup yields CDR1 SGHVS and CDR2 FQNEAQ. The ends lost 3 bases at V and 5 bases at J; junction bases unmatched: 10. CDR3 in amino acids: CASSLRAGGILETQYF. The CDR3 bases are TGTGCCAGCAGCTTGCGGGCGGGAGGGATTCTGGAGACCCAGTACTTC.

This clonotype showed up many times. The chain is built from TRBV29-1 and TRBJ2-2, with 10 bases lining up with TRBD1. After removal of 4 bases from V and 6 bases from J, the junction contained 2 bases not matched to a gene. Germline V gene sequence: CDR1 SQVTM, CDR2 ANQGSEA. CDR3 length: 13 residues. The CDR3 nucleotides read TGCAGCGTTGGAGGGACAGGGGCCGGGGAGCTGTTTTTT. Translated, it gives CSVGGTGAGELFF.

This clonotype was detected ten times or more. The CDR3 region has the DNA TGCGCCAGCTCGAAGGGGATGAACACTGAAGCTTTCTTT. Protein product: CASSKGMNTEAFF. J is TRBJ1-1 and V is TRBV10-2; D perhaps matches TRBD1 (5 bases). Trimming stripped 8 bases from V and 0 bases from J, with 10 bases between. This CDR3 is built from 13 residues. Germline V gives CDR1 WSHSY, CDR2 SAAADI.

This clonotype was counted many times. The rearrangement uses TRBV3-1 and TRBJ2-2, with TRBD2 as a possible D gene (5 bases). V lost 0 bases and J lost 6, with 11 bases in between. CDR1 is LGHDT and CDR2 is YNNKEL in the germline V gene (reference sequence). There are 15 residues in the CDR3. In DNA, the CDR3 is TGTGCCAGCAGCCAAGAACTAGTTTTTTCCGGGGAGCTGTTTTTT. Its translation is CASSQELVFSGELFF.